These 3 T cell receptor beta chains came from one sample sequenced in a study of OX40 agonist ivuxolimab in advanced cancers. Sequencing used immunoSEQ multiplex PCR; TCRdb keeps in-frame clones, though not all of them. The sample comprises around 47,000 clones, 80% of which are singletons, and around 3.9% rests with the top ten. The sequencing used CD4+ or CD8+ T cells sorted from blood, collected in a trial of the OX40 agonist ivuxolimab. The source is an adult with an advanced solid tumor such as melanoma, head and neck, liver or kidney cancer.

This rearrangement joins TRBV7-8 to TRBJ2-4; D gene ambiguous. The CDR3 loop spans 12 amino acids. Trimming took off 2 bases at V and 13 bases at J, with 12 bases between the two ends. Looked up from germline, CDR1 is SGHVS and CDR2 is FQNEAQ. The CDR3 protein is CASSLKDSPQYF. CDR3 DNA: TGTGCCAGCAGCTTAAAAGATAGCCCGCAGTACTTC.

The chain uses TRBV6-6 and TRBJ1-2; the D is unclear. Trimming took 2 bases from V and 2 from J, leaving 12 bases between them. Germline-derived CDR1 and CDR2 are MNHNY and SVGAGI (reference sequence). This CDR3 has 15 residues. CDR3 in DNA: TGTGCCAGCAGTTACGAGTCGCTGTTGAACTATGGCTACACCTTC. Its translation is CASSYESLLNYGYTF.

The J gene is TRBJ2-7, the V gene TRBV28, with D perhaps matching TRBD1 (5 bases). V was pared by 10 bases and J by 2 bases, with 21 bases between. CDR1 is MDHEN and CDR2 is SYDVKM in the germline V gene. The CDR3 runs 15 residues. The CDR3 region is CATFVPSQGTYEQYF. CDR3 nucleotide sequence: TGTGCCACCTTTGTTCCTTCCCAGGGTACCTACGAGCAGTACTTC.